A single sample is the source of the 8 T cell receptor beta chains below, sequenced in a study of T cells in Graves' hyperthyroidism and ophthalmopathy. Amplification yielded TCR beta CDR3 regions, with RNA transcripts as the source. A set of HTBI primers served as the primers for a first-round RT-PCR of the TCR CDR3. TCRdb independently ran MiXCR on the multiplex PCR reads; one entry per CDR3 protein. The table has about 500,000 distinct CDR3 sequences, 16% seen once. Sample: blood. The receptors shown here come from a woman aged 30 to 39 with Graves' ophthalmopathy.

This clonotype was observed a few times. The rearrangement joins TRBV19 to TRBJ2-2; 7 bases line up with TRBD1. V shed 6 bases, J shed 2 bases, and the junction held 6 bases outside the gene matches. CDR1 LNHDA and CDR2 SQIVND come from the germline V gene (reference sequence). The CDR3 totals 15 residues. The CDR3 sequence is CASSAGTVNTGELFF. CDR3 nucleotides: TGTGCCAGTAGCGCCGGGACAGTCAACACCGGGGAGCTGTTTTTT. Looking up the rest from reference TRBV19 and TRBJ2-2 gives the full variable domain: DGGITQSPKYLFRKEGQNVTLSCEQNLNHDAMYWYRQDPGQGLRLIYYSQIVNDFQKGDIAEGYSVSREKKESFPLTVTSAQKNPTAFYLCASSAGTVNTGELFFGEGSRLTVL.

Many counts were recorded for this clonotype. The chain employs TRBV5-1 and TRBJ2-2; the match to TRBD2 covers 9 bases. Germline V lookup: CDR1 SGHRS, CDR2 YFSETQ. The CDR3 runs to 15 residues. The junction had 5 bases not matched to a gene; V was cut back by 4 bases and J by 4 bases. CDR3 coding DNA: TGCGCCAGCAGCGTAGCGGGAGAGGGCACCGGGGAGCTGTTTTTT. Its protein product is CASSVAGEGTGELFF.

This clonotype was recorded many times. V gene TRBV28 combines with J gene TRBJ2-7, with 13 bases matching TRBD2. The germline V gene encodes CDR1 MDHEN and CDR2 SYDVKM. The CDR3 is 13 amino acids. The V and J ends lost 10 bases and 4 bases, in that order; junction bases with no gene match: 4. This CDR3 reads CATGTSGIYEQYF. Written as DNA, the CDR3 is TGTGCCACCGGGACTAGCGGGATTTACGAGCAGTACTTC.

This clonotype was seen many times. The chain carries TRBV30 and TRBJ1-5; the D is unclear. Germline CDR1 reads GTSNPN; CDR2 reads SVGIG (reference sequence). The CDR3 runs to 13 residues. V dropped 1 base and J dropped 7 bases, with 11 bases sitting between them. The CDR3 reads CAWSAESRQPQHF. CDR3 DNA: TGTGCCTGGAGTGCCGAAAGTAGGCAGCCCCAGCATTTT.

This clonotype was seen many times. As DNA, the CDR3 is TGTGCCATCAGTGAGATGGGGACAGGGGGCAAAGAGACCCAGTACTTC. Amino acids: CAISEMGTGGKETQYF. The rearrangement uses TRBV10-3 and TRBJ2-5, with 12 bases aligning to TRBD1. Germline CDR1 ENHRY, CDR2 SYGVKD. The J segment lost 3 bases and the V segment lost 2 bases, leaving 4 bases of the junction unmatched. The length of the CDR3 is 16 residues.

This clonotype was counted many times. V usage is TRBV28 and J usage is TRBJ1-5; tentative D call: TRBD1 (6 bases). The V gene lost 6 bases and the J gene lost 0 bases, with 9 bases spanning the gap. This CDR3 spans 14 amino acids. Germline assignment: CDR1 MDHEN and CDR2 SYDVKM. The CDR3 here is CASSLDSSNQPQHF. CDR3 coding DNA: TGTGCCAGCAGCTTGGACAGTAGCAATCAGCCCCAGCATTTT.

There are many counts of this clonotype. The chain couples TRBV6-2 or TRBV6-3 to TRBJ2-1; 9 positions agree with TRBD2. This CDR3 has 15 residues. Germline CDR1 reads MNHEY; CDR2 reads SVGEGT. With V trimmed by 6 bases and J by 4 bases, 7 bases remained unmatched. The CDR3: CASSPSSGTYNEQFF. In DNA form, the CDR3 reads TGTGCCAGCAGCCCTTCTAGCGGGACGTACAATGAGCAGTTCTTC.

Many counts were recorded for this clonotype. Written as DNA, the CDR3 is TGTGCCAGCTCACTAGGAACCACTAATGAAAAACTGTTTTTT. This gives the protein CASSLGTTNEKLFF. This chain uses TRBV18 with TRBJ1-4; D is undetermined. CDR1 and CDR2 (germline): KGHSH, LQKENI. The CDR3 contains 14 residues. V shed 4 bases and J shed 2 bases, with 8 bases lying between them.